The 3 T cell receptor beta chains given below trace back to one sample, sequenced in a study of response to subunit inactivated influenza vaccine. One entry per CDR3 protein results from TCRdb running MiXCR on the RT-PCR reads. This sample carries around 600,000 distinct CDR3 sequences, roughly 12% of them seen once, and the ten largest clones take roughly 11%. These data are also associated with another study on T cells expressing NK-cell markers. From that report: As the method of synthesis, 5'RACE template switching with UMIs yielded TCR beta cDNA.

The sequencing used PBMCs from blood, collected on the day of vaccination. These receptors all stem from a man aged 50-59 years who received an inactivated influenza vaccine.

The CDR3 region is CASSYRTGELYEQYF. CDR3 coding DNA: TGTGCCAGCAGCTACCGGACAGGGGAACTCTACGAGCAGTACTTC. J is TRBJ2-7 and V is TRBV7-8; 9 positions agree with TRBD1. Germline assignment: CDR1 SGHVS and CDR2 FQNEAQ. The CDR3 length is 15 residues. Trimming removed 4 bases from V and 3 bases from J; junction bases left unmatched: 7.

This clonotype has a count of ten or more. V usage is TRBV6-2 or TRBV6-3 and J usage is TRBJ2-7; 8 bases are a match to TRBD1. This CDR3 contains 14 residues. After removal of 5 bases from V and 5 bases from J, the junction contained 8 bases not matched to a gene. In germline, CDR1 is MNHEY, CDR2 SVGEGT. CDR3 loop: CASSIQGAGDEQYF. The CDR3 DNA reads as TGTGCCAGCAGTATTCAGGGGGCAGGCGACGAGCAGTACTTC.

The chain links TRBV7-2 to TRBJ2-2; possibly TRBD2 for D (6 bases). The CDR3 contains 15 residues. Germline V gene sequence: CDR1 SGHTA, CDR2 FQGNSA. Deletions cut 3 bases from V and 6 bases from J, with 14 bases between. The CDR3 DNA reads TGTGCCAGCAGCTTGGGGTGGAGGGGTGCCGGGGAGCTGTTTTTT. Protein: CASSLGWRGAGELFF.